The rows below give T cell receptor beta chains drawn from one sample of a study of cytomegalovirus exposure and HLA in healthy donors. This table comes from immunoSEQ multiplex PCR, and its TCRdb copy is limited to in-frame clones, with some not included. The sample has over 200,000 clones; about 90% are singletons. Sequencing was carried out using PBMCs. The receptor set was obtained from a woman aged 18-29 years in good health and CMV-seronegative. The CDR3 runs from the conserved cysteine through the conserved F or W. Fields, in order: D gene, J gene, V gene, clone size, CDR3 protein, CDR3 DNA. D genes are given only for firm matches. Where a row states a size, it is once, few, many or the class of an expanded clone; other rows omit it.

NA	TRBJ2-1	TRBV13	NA	CASSVARRGSPGNEQFF	TGTGCCAGCAGCGTAGCCCGACGGGGGAGCCCTGGAAATGAGCAGTTCTTC
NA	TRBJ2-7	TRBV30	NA	CAWGRVTYEQYF	TGTGCCTGGGGCCGGGTTACCTACGAGCAGTACTTC
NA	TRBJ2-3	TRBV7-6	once	CASSRNWATDTQYF	TGTGCCAGCAGCCGCAACTGGGCCACAGATACGCAGTATTTT
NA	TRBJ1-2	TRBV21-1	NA	CASSTGGYGYTF	TGTGCCAGCAGCACAGGGGGCTATGGCTACACCTTC
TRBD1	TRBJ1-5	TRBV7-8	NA	CASSSGQDLPQHF	TGTGCCAGCAGCTCGGGACAGGACCTACCCCAGCATTTT
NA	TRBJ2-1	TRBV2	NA	CASFKGGRYNEQFF	TGTGCCAGCTTCAAGGGGGGGCGCTACAATGAGCAGTTCTTC
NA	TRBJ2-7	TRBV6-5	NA	CASSRQAQYEQYF	TGTGCCAGCAGCCGACAGGCCCAGTACGAGCAGTACTTC
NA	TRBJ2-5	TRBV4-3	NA	CASSPSSLPGETQYF	TGCGCCAGCAGCCCTTCCTCTCTCCCCGGGGAGACCCAGTACTTC
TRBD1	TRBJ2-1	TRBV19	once	CASGQGAYNEQFF	TGTGCCAGCGGACAGGGAGCGTACAATGAGCAGTTCTTC
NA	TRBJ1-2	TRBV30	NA	CASLPPPAVANYGYTF	TGTGCCTCCCTCCCCCCGCCAGCGGTGGCTAACTATGGCTACACCTTC
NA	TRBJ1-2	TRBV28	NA	CASSLKDLVQVDTF	TGTGCCAGCAGTTTAAAAGATTTGGTACAGGTGGACACCTTC
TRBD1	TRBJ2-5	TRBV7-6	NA	CASSLVRDSQETQYF	TGTGCCAGCAGCTTAGTCCGGGACAGCCAAGAGACCCAGTACTTC
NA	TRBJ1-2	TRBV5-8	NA	CASSLGSQNYGYTF	TGTGCCAGCAGCTTGGGTTCGCAGAACTATGGCTACACCTTC
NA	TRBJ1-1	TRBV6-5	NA	CASSYSPSGLNTEAFF	TGTGCCAGCAGTTACTCGCCTTCAGGGTTGAACACTGAAGCTTTCTTT
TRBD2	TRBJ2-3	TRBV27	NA	CASKTSASTDTQYF	TGTGCCAGCAAGACTAGCGCCAGCACAGATACGCAGTATTTT
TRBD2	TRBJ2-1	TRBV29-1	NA	CSGSLAGGRNEQFF	TGCAGCGGGTCACTAGCGGGGGGGCGTAATGAGCAGTTCTTC
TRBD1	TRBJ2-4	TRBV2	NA	CASSDFFFGGQLAKNIQYF	TGTGCCAGCAGTGATTTTTTCTTTGGGGGACAGCTAGCCAAAAACATTCAGTACTTC
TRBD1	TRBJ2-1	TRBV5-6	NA	CASSFRDRALSSYNEQFF	TGTGCCAGCAGCTTCCGGGACAGGGCTTTAAGCTCCTACAATGAGCAGTTCTTC
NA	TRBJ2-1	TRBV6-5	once	CASSYGGPSYNEQFF	TGTGCCAGCAGTTACGGAGGTCCCTCCTACAATGAGCAGTTCTTC
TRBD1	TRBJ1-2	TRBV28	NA	CASRPRPGTGIYGYTF	TGTGCCAGCAGGCCACGCCCCGGGACAGGGATCTATGGCTACACCTTC
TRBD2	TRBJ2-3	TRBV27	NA	CASSRLAESTDTQYF	TGTGCCAGCAGCCGACTAGCGGAAAGCACAGATACGCAGTATTTT
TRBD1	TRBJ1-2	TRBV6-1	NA	CASSEFGTGPSGGYTF	TGTGCCAGCAGTGAATTCGGGACAGGACCCTCGGGGGGCTACACCTTC
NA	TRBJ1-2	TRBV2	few	CASSPQGAGGYTF	TGTGCCAGCAGTCCCCAGGGAGCGGGGGGCTACACCTTC
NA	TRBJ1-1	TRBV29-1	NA	CSVALQEEAFF	TGCAGCGTTGCCCTCCAGGAAGAAGCTTTCTTT
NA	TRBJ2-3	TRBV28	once	CASSLDRNTDTQYF	TGTGCCAGCAGCCTCGACAGGAACACAGATACGCAGTATTTT
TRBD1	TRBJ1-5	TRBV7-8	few	CASSKEQGAGDQPQHF	TGTGCCAGCAGCAAAGAACAGGGGGCTGGGGATCAGCCCCAGCATTTT
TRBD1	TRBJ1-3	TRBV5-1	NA	CASSSLRQGSGGNTIYF	TGCGCCAGCAGCTCGTTGCGACAGGGATCGGGTGGAAACACCATATATTTT
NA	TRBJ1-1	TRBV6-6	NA	CASSSHQGDRTEAFF	TGTGCCAGCAGCTCACACCAGGGTGATAGGACTGAAGCTTTCTTT
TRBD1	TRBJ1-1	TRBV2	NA	CASSGQGGSGTEAFF	TGTGCCAGCAGTGGACAGGGGGGTTCGGGCACTGAAGCTTTCTTT
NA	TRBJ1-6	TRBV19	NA	CASSSRGGDNSPLHF	TGTGCCAGTAGTTCCCGGGGAGGTGATAATTCACCCCTCCACTTT
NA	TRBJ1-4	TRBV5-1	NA	CASSWGDYETNEKLFF	TGCGCCAGCAGCTGGGGAGATTATGAGACTAATGAAAAACTGTTTTTT
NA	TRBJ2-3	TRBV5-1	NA	CASSLDQGTDTQYF	TGCGCCAGCAGCTTGGACCAGGGTACAGATACGCAGTATTTT
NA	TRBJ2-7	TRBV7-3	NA	CASSPGQSYEQYF	TGTGCCAGCAGCCCTGGACAGTCCTACGAGCAGTACTTC
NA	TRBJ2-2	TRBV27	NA	CASSFSRITGELFF	TGTGCCAGCAGTTTCTCCAGGATCACCGGGGAGCTGTTTTTT
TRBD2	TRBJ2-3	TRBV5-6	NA	CASSTPGLSTDTQYF	TGTGCCAGCAGCACTCCGGGACTAAGCACAGATACGCAGTATTTT
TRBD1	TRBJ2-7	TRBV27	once	CASRYKPGQGGLEQYF	TGTGCCAGCAGATATAAACCGGGACAGGGAGGGCTCGAGCAGTACTTC